These 28 T cell receptor beta chains came from one sample sequenced in a study of blood T cell repertoires in COVID-19. Produced via immunoSEQ multiplex PCR; TCRdb's table is partial and in-frame only. This sample carries about 64,000 clones, roughly 84% of them seen once, and the ten largest clones take 5.6%. The sequencing input was peripheral blood. Every receptor here comes from a woman aged 55-69 years with acute or convalescent COVID-19.

The sample holds one count of this clone. CDR3 bases: TGTGCCAGCAGGGGGGAGGATTTTTACACTGAAGCTTTCTTT. Protein product: CASRGEDFYTEAFF. V is TRBV28 and J is TRBJ1-1; D is possibly TRBD1 (5 bases). Deletions cut 6 bases from V and 3 bases from J, with 14 bases between. The CDR3 sequence is 14 residues long. CDR1 is MDHEN and CDR2 is SYDVKM in the germline V gene.

The chain joins TRBV2 to TRBJ2-2; 7 nucleotides align to TRBD1. Germline V gene data show CDR1 as SNHLY and CDR2 as FYNNEI. The CDR3 is 14 amino acids. J gave up 4 bases and V 6 bases, and 5 bases lay outside the gene matches. This CDR3 reads CASRRQGSTGELFF. CDR3 bases: TGTGCCAGCAGGAGACAGGGTAGCACCGGGGAGCTGTTTTTT.

The chain couples TRBV6-4 to TRBJ2-2, with D possibly TRBD2 on 5 matching bases. Germline lookup yields CDR1 MRHNA and CDR2 SNTAGT. The CDR3 is 16 residues long. The V and J ends lost 3 bases and 3 bases respectively, with 14 bases between them. The CDR3 region is CASSDRRASDTGELFF. The CDR3 bases are TGTGCCAGCAGTGATCGGCGGGCCTCGGACACCGGGGAGCTGTTTTTT.

The genes are TRBV25-1 and TRBJ1-5; 8 bases agree with TRBD1. Germline V gene data show CDR1 as MGHDK and CDR2 as SYGVNS. V gave up 1 base and J gave up 2 bases; unmatched junction bases: 1. The CDR3 sequence is 15 residues long. The CDR3 reads CASSESGGGNQPQHF. The CDR3 nucleotides read TGTGCCAGCAGTGAATCAGGGGGCGGCAATCAGCCCCAGCATTTT.

The chain employs TRBV7-3 and TRBJ1-1, with 9 bases identical to TRBD1. With V trimmed by 0 bases and J by 10 bases, 9 bases remained unmatched. The CDR3 is made up of 15 amino acids. The V gene's germline CDR1 is SGHTA and CDR2 FQGTGA. The CDR3 coding sequence is TGTGCCAGCAGCTTAACCGGGGGACAGGGTTGGGCAGCTTTCTTT. This translates into CASSLTGGQGWAAFF.

This chain uses TRBV5-6 with TRBJ2-2; 7 bases fit TRBD1. The CDR3 loop spans 15 amino acids. Germline CDR1 is SGHDT and CDR2 is YYEEEE. With V trimmed by 3 bases and J by 3 bases, 5 bases remained unmatched. The CDR3 protein is CASSWNDRDTGELFF. CDR3 sequence (DNA): TGTGCCAGCAGCTGGAACGACAGGGACACCGGGGAGCTGTTTTTT.

V gene TRBV12-2 combines with J gene TRBJ2-7; TRBD1 is taken as the D call from the table, unchecked against the DNA. TRBV12-2 corresponds to a pseudogene. The CDR3 loop spans 17 amino acids. The CDR3 sequence: CASRPHYGQGCSYEQYF. CDR3 in DNA: TGTGCAAGTCGCCCCCACTATGGACAGGGGTGCTCCTACGAGCAGTACTTC.

The chain couples TRBV13 to TRBJ2-3; 11 bases agree with TRBD2. The CDR3 contains 15 residues. V lost 5 bases, J lost 3 bases, and 4 bases stayed unmatched. Germline V gene lookup returns CDR1 PRHDT and CDR2 FYEKMQ (reference sequence). This chain's CDR3 is CASSPSGGNTDTQYF. CDR3 nucleotide sequence: TGTGCCAGCAGCCCTAGCGGGGGGAATACAGATACGCAGTATTTT.

This chain uses TRBV5-1 with TRBJ2-7; D gene uncertain. Germline CDR1 SGHRS, CDR2 YFSETQ. This CDR3 spans 13 amino acids. Deletions cut 4 bases from V and 5 bases from J, with 13 bases between. This chain's CDR3 is CASSPEVGHEQYF. Here the CDR3 DNA reads TGCGCCAGCAGCCCCGAGGTCGGCCACGAGCAGTACTTC.

The CDR3 reads CASSLAGYFTGELFF. The CDR3 nucleotides read TGTGCCAGCAGCTTGGCAGGGTACTTTACCGGGGAGCTGTTTTTT. The chain employs TRBV7-9 and TRBJ2-2, with TRBD1 as a possible D gene (5 bases). The germline V gene encodes CDR1 SEHNR and CDR2 FQNEAQ (reference sequence). This CDR3 contains 15 residues. Trimming took off 3 bases at V and 5 bases at J, with 13 bases between the two ends.

The J gene is TRBJ1-2, the V gene TRBV15; D unresolved. V lost 0 bases and J 2 bases, leaving 10 bases between the germline ends. The CDR3 covers 15 residues. CDR1 is LNHNV, CDR2 YYDKDF, per germline (reference sequence). The chain's CDR3 is CATSRDYSRNYGYTF. CDR3 bases: TGTGCCACCAGCAGAGATTACAGCCGAAACTATGGCTACACCTTC.

CDR3 loop: CASSQYNTGANEKLFF. Written as DNA, the CDR3 is TGTGCCAGCAGCCAATACAACACAGGTGCTAATGAAAAACTGTTTTTT. The chain has TRBV14 and TRBJ1-4; maybe TRBD1 (5 bases). CDR1 and CDR2 (germline): SGHDN, FVKESK. Trimming took 2 bases from V and 3 from J, leaving 13 bases between them. The CDR3 totals 16 residues.

The J gene is TRBJ2-7, the V gene TRBV27, with 9 bases fitting TRBD1. CDR3 size: 15 residues. From germline, CDR1 is MNHEY and CDR2 SMNVEV (reference sequence). V was clipped by 7 bases and J by 3 bases; unmatched bases: 10. The CDR3 here is CASNPLGTGRYEQYF. CDR3 in DNA: TGTGCCAGCAACCCGCTGGGGACAGGGCGCTACGAGCAGTACTTC.

This clone has just a few counts. The chain joins TRBV18 to TRBJ1-6, with 7 bases aligning to TRBD1. Germline V lookup: CDR1 KGHSH, CDR2 LQKENI. The V segment lost 0 bases and the J segment 15 bases; nucleotides outside the gene matches: 5. The CDR3 is 13 residues long. The chain's CDR3 is CASSPPSTGVLHF. CDR3 DNA: TGTGCCAGCTCACCACCTTCAACAGGGGTCCTCCACTTT.

This chain joins TRBV18 and TRBJ1-1; TRBD1 might be the D (6 bases). With 3 bases removed from V and 2 bases from J, the gap between germline ends came to 13 bases. The germline V gene has CDR1 KGHSH and CDR2 LQKENI. There are 15 residues in the CDR3. CDR3 sequence reads: CASSPSWTENTEAFF. CDR3 coding DNA: TGTGCCAGCTCACCTAGTTGGACAGAAAACACTGAAGCTTTCTTT.

This clone was observed a single time. This rearrangement joins TRBV4-2 to TRBJ1-1, with 8 nucleotides matching TRBD1. J was trimmed by 5 bases and V by 4 bases; bases with no gene match: 9. CDR1 is LGHNA and CDR2 is YNFKEQ in the germline V gene. The CDR3 is 15 residues long. The CDR3 protein is CASSLGQGGRTEAFF. The CDR3 DNA follows: TGTGCCAGCAGCCTTGGACAGGGAGGAAGAACTGAAGCTTTCTTT.

Written as DNA, the CDR3 is TGTGCCAGCAGCTTGAACCCGGGGTCGGGCACTGAAGCTTTCTTT. It yields the protein CASSLNPGSGTEAFF. This chain uses TRBV5-6 with TRBJ1-1; no clear D. Germline V gives CDR1 SGHDT, CDR2 YYEEEE. This CDR3 spans 15 amino acids. Trimming stripped 1 base from V and 4 bases from J, with 14 bases between.

This rearrangement joins TRBV7-3 to TRBJ2-3, with D maybe TRBD2 (5 bases). Germline CDR1 is SGHTA and CDR2 is FQGTGA. Trimming took off 5 bases at V and 3 bases at J, with 9 bases between the two ends. The CDR3 is made up of 13 amino acids. The CDR3 nucleotides read TGTGCCAGCAGCCGGGATTCGACAGATACGCAGTATTTT. Translated, it gives CASSRDSTDTQYF.

Details on this clone: The identical CDR3 is also encoded by other nucleotide sequences in the sample. This sequence joins TRBV5-1 and TRBJ2-3; the D gene is possibly TRBD1 (6 bases). The CDR3 covers 13 residues. The germline V gene has CDR1 SGHRS and CDR2 YFSETQ. The V end lost 2 bases, the J end lost 3 bases, and 7 bases lay between the germline ends. CDR3 in DNA: TGCGCCAGCAGCTTTCAGGGGACAGATACGCAGTATTTT. Its translation is CASSFQGTDTQYF.

This sequence joins TRBV5-1 and TRBJ2-1; TRBD2 might be the D (5 bases). Deletions cut 0 bases from V and 9 bases from J, with 13 bases between. Looked up from germline, CDR1 is SGHRS and CDR2 is YFSETQ. The CDR3 spans 14 residues. CDR3 in DNA: TGCGCCAGCAGCTTGGACGGACTCCGAGGTGAGCAGTTCTTC. As protein: CASSLDGLRGEQFF.

The chain employs TRBV7-7 and TRBJ2-7, with 11 positions matching TRBD1. This CDR3 contains 15 residues. Germline trimming cut 5 bases from V and 7 bases from J; bases unmatched to any gene: 10. CDR1 is SSHAT, CDR2 FNYEAQ, per germline (reference sequence). The CDR3 sequence is CASSLGTGGSGEQYF. CDR3 coding DNA: TGTGCCAGCAGCCTCGGGACAGGGGGATCAGGAGAGCAGTACTTC.

The chain joins TRBV27 to TRBJ1-3; D is possibly TRBD1 (5 bases). The CDR3 totals 15 residues. CDR1 is MNHEY, CDR2 SMNVEV, per germline (reference sequence). Trimming removed 3 bases at V and 2 bases at J, with 11 bases between. CDR3 region: CASSLSGLAGNTIYF. The CDR3 region has the DNA TGTGCCAGCAGTTTGTCAGGGCTGGCTGGAAACACCATATATTTT.

The rearrangement links TRBV10-3 to TRBJ1-1; D might be TRBD1 (6 bases). The V end was cut by 6 bases, the J end by 1 base, with 15 bases between. The CDR3 covers 15 residues. Per the germline V gene, CDR1 is ENHRY and CDR2 is SYGVKD. DNA of the CDR3: TGTGCCATCAGCGTACAGGGTGTCGGGAACACTGAAGCTTTCTTT. Protein product: CAISVQGVGNTEAFF.

This clone occurred once. The V gene is TRBV27, the J gene TRBJ1-1; 7 bases agree with TRBD1. In germline, CDR1 is MNHEY, CDR2 SMNVEV (reference sequence). The CDR3 length is 15 residues. Unmatched junction bases numbered 8, after V lost 2 bases and J lost 5 bases. The CDR3 spells CASSLTGVVGTEAFF. CDR3 in DNA: TGTGCCAGCAGTTTAACAGGGGTCGTCGGGACTGAAGCTTTCTTT.

J is TRBJ1-2 and V is TRBV10-3; D not certain. The germline V gene has CDR1 ENHRY and CDR2 SYGVKD. The CDR3 is made up of 12 amino acids. V lost 8 bases and J lost 8, with 15 bases in between. The CDR3 nucleotides are TGTGCCATCGGGAGGGAGATAGGCGGCTACACCTTC. Translation gives CAIGREIGGYTF.

The chain couples TRBV27 to TRBJ1-6; D gene ambiguous. V lost 3 bases to trimming and J lost 10 bases, with 13 bases between them. The CDR3 covers 14 residues. The germline CDR1 and CDR2 sequences are MNHEY and SMNVEV (reference sequence). This chain's CDR3 is CASSFRGSNSPLHF. The CDR3 coding sequence is TGTGCCAGCAGTTTCCGAGGGAGTAACTCACCCCTCCACTTT.

This clone was counted only a few times. The rearrangement uses TRBV7-9 and TRBJ2-7, with a possible D match to TRBD1 (6 bases). Germline CDR1 and CDR2: SEHNR and FQNEAQ (reference sequence). V lost 6 bases, J lost 6 bases, and 12 bases lay in between. This CDR3 comprises 12 residues. The CDR3 is CASRSQGAEQYF. CDR3 DNA: TGTGCCAGCAGGTCACAGGGTGCCGAGCAGTACTTC.

The rearrangement uses TRBV6-5 and TRBJ2-5, with a tentative D call TRBD2 (6 bases). The CDR3 is made up of 14 amino acids. V was shortened by 8 bases and J by 5 bases, with 18 bases between the two germline ends. Germline loops: CDR1 MNHEY, CDR2 SVGAGI. The CDR3 bases are TGTGCCAGCGGTCGGGGAGGTGGTTGGGAGACCCAGTACTTC. Its translation: CASGRGGGWETQYF.